Each of the 18 T cell receptor beta chains below was sequenced from the same sample in a study of cytomegalovirus exposure and HLA in healthy donors. Here immunoSEQ multiplex PCR was the method, and the copy in TCRdb shows in-frame clones only, minus some. Here the sample spans roughly 230,000 clones, roughly 87% being singletons. Material: PBMCs. These receptors came from a young woman in good health and CMV-seronegative.

The count of this clone is one. The rearrangement links TRBV27 to TRBJ2-3, with 9 positions matching TRBD2. The CDR3 contains 14 residues. Germline assignment: CDR1 MNHEY and CDR2 SMNVEV (reference sequence). The V and J ends lost 2 bases and 4 bases, in that order; junction bases with no gene match: 1. CDR3 DNA: TGTGCCAGCAGTTTAGCGGGAGGGGCAGATACGCAGTATTTT. Translating gives CASSLAGGADTQYF.

The rearrangement joins TRBV28 to TRBJ1-5; 10 nucleotides line up with TRBD1. The V and J ends lost 3 bases and 6 bases, in that order; junction bases with no gene match: 11. Germline CDR1 is MDHEN and CDR2 is SYDVKM. The CDR3 consists of 17 residues. As DNA, the CDR3 is TGTGCCAGCAGTTTGTTGGGGACAGGGGCGGCGGGTCAGCCCCAGCATTTT. Translating gives CASSLLGTGAAGQPQHF. The whole variable domain, remainder taken from reference TRBV28 and TRBJ1-5, is DVKVTQSSRYLVKRTGEKVFLECVQDMDHENMFWYRQDPGLGLRLIYFSYDVKMKEKGDIPEGYSVSREKKERFSLILESASTNQTSMYLCASSLLGTGAAGQPQHFGDGTRLSIL.

This chain uses TRBV21-1 with TRBJ2-7. TRBV21-1 is a documented pseudogene. The CDR3 has 14 residues. CDR3 sequence (DNA): TGTGCCAGCAGCAAAGGACGGGACGCCTACGAGCAGTACTTC. Its translation is CASSKGRDAYEQYF.

This chain links TRBV4-1 with TRBJ1-3, with 7 bases fitting TRBD1. Germline V gives CDR1 MGHRA, CDR2 YSYEKL. Germline trimming cut 1 base from V and 3 bases from J; bases unmatched to any gene: 9. This CDR3 contains 17 residues. The CDR3 nucleotides are TGCGCCAGCAGCCAAGTTTCACAGGGGTTGAGTGGAAACACCATATATTTT. It yields the protein CASSQVSQGLSGNTIYF.

This sequence joins TRBV5-1 and TRBJ2-7; 10 bases line up with TRBD2. CDR3 size: 12 residues. Trimming at V came to 5 bases and at J to 4 bases, leaving 0 bases not matched to a gene. CDR1 and CDR2 (germline): SGHRS, YFSETQ. In DNA form, the CDR3 reads TGCGCCAGCAGACTAGCGGGATACGAGCAGTACTTC. It is translated as CASRLAGYEQYF.

There are a few counts of this clone. This chain joins TRBV18 and TRBJ1-1, with a weak D call TRBD1 (6 bases). The CDR3 extends over 15 amino acids. The V end lost 3 bases, the J end lost 3 bases, and 14 bases lay between the germline ends. Germline CDR1 and CDR2: KGHSH and LQKENI. In nucleotides, the CDR3 is TGTGCCAGCTCACCGAAATTTACAGGGCACACTGAAGCTTTCTTT. Translation: CASSPKFTGHTEAFF.

This sequence joins TRBV4-3 and TRBJ2-3; perhaps TRBD2 as D (6 bases). The CDR3 spans 18 residues. Germline loops: CDR1 LGHNA, CDR2 YSLEER. V gave up 0 bases and J gave up 0 bases, with 16 bases separating them. CDR3 sequence reads: CASSQDPTPSASTDTQYF. CDR3 sequence (DNA): TGCGCCAGCAGCCAAGATCCAACCCCTAGCGCTAGCACAGATACGCAGTATTTT.

This chain joins TRBV9 and TRBJ2-1; the D gene is possibly TRBD2 (6 bases). Germline V gene lookup returns CDR1 SGDLS and CDR2 YYNGEE. The CDR3 consists of 13 residues. Trimming removed 7 bases at V and 2 bases at J, with 10 bases between. In DNA form, the CDR3 reads TGTGCCAGCGCCGGGACTCCCTACAATGAGCAGTTCTTC. Its protein product is CASAGTPYNEQFF.

The rearrangement links TRBV7-2 to TRBJ2-5; 10 nucleotides match TRBD2. This CDR3 is built from 14 residues. The germline V gene encodes CDR1 SGHTA and CDR2 FQGNSA. Unmatched junction bases numbered 6, after V lost 6 bases and J lost 5 bases. The CDR3 reads CASRKSSGSETQYF. The CDR3 DNA follows: TGTGCCAGCAGGAAATCTAGCGGGAGTGAGACCCAGTACTTC.

The rearrangement joins TRBV12-5 to TRBJ2-5; no definite D call. The V gene's germline CDR1 is LGHNT and CDR2 FRNRAP. There are 12 residues in the CDR3. Trimming shortened V by 7 bases and J by 5 bases, and 11 bases separated the two germline ends. In DNA, the CDR3 is TGTGCTAGTGCCATCTCGAAGGAGACCCAGTACTTC. This gives the protein CASAISKETQYF.

The rearrangement uses TRBV10-3 and TRBJ1-5, with 9 bases lining up with TRBD1. The germline V gene has CDR1 ENHRY and CDR2 SYGVKD. J lost 3 bases, V lost 3 bases, and 9 bases had no gene match. CDR3 length: 17 residues. CDR3 in DNA: TGTGCCATCAGTGATCCTGACAGGGGGGGGCCCAATCAGCCCCAGCATTTT. It is translated as CAISDPDRGGPNQPQHF.

V is TRBV6-6 and J is TRBJ1-1; TRBD1 aligns across 7 bases. J was trimmed by 5 bases and V by 2 bases; bases with no gene match: 2. This CDR3 has 13 amino acids. CDR1 MNHNY and CDR2 SVGAGI come from the germline V gene (reference sequence). As DNA, the CDR3 is TGTGCCAGCAGTTACCCAGGGGGAACTGAAGCTTTCTTT. The encoded protein is CASSYPGGTEAFF.

Remarks on this clone: This sample includes further DNA sequences coding for the same CDR3. J is TRBJ2-7 and V is TRBV19; a weak D match, TRBD2 (6 bases). V shed 1 base and J shed 4 bases, with 11 bases lying between them. CDR3 length: 14 amino acids. The germline V gene encodes CDR1 LNHDA and CDR2 SQIVND (reference sequence). Here the CDR3 reads CASSIVGGGYEQYF. The CDR3, as DNA: TGTGCCAGTAGTATAGTCGGGGGAGGTTACGAGCAGTACTTC.

Of note for this clone: Other nucleotide sequences in the sample specify the same CDR3. The rearrangement joins TRBV7-9 to TRBJ2-7; 7 bases fit TRBD1. CDR1 is SEHNR and CDR2 is FQNEAQ in the germline V gene (reference sequence). The CDR3 runs to 13 residues. V dropped 4 bases and J dropped 4; count of bases not matched to a gene: 4. CDR3 bases: TGTGCCAGCAGCTCCAGGGACAGTTACGAGCAGTACTTC. Its translation: CASSSRDSYEQYF.

The chain links TRBV4-3 to TRBJ2-5; D is undetermined. This CDR3 is 12 amino acids long. The germline V and J ends were trimmed by 0 bases and 1 base, with 0 bases remaining between them. Germline CDR1 is LGHNA and CDR2 is YSLEER. CDR3 amino acids: CASSQDQETQYF. The DNA for the CDR3 is TGCGCCAGCAGCCAAGACCAAGAGACCCAGTACTTC.

The chain joins TRBV19 to TRBJ1-5, with a weak D call TRBD1 (5 bases). CDR1 LNHDA and CDR2 SQIVND come from the germline V gene (reference sequence). V lost 6 bases, J lost 1 base, and 13 bases lay in between. This CDR3 is 15 amino acids long. CDR3 nucleotide sequence: TGTGCCAGTAGCCCTTTTACAGGAAGCAATCAGCCCCAGCATTTT. Protein sequence: CASSPFTGSNQPQHF. The full variable domain, completed using reference TRBV19 and TRBJ1-5, is DGGITQSPKYLFRKEGQNVTLSCEQNLNHDAMYWYRQDPGQGLRLIYYSQIVNDFQKGDIAEGYSVSREKKESFPLTVTSAQKNPTAFYLCASSPFTGSNQPQHFGDGTRLSIL.

This sequence joins TRBV28 and TRBJ2-7; 10 nucleotides match TRBD1. CDR3 length equals 16 residues. Germline CDR1 is MDHEN and CDR2 is SYDVKM. V trimming: 3 bases; J trimming: 2 bases; junction bases outside the gene matches: 7. CDR3 sequence reads: CASSFWGTGEPYEQYF. In DNA, the CDR3 is TGTGCCAGCAGTTTTTGGGGGACAGGGGAGCCCTACGAGCAGTACTTC. Using reference TRBV28 and TRBJ2-7 for the parts outside the CDR3, the full variable domain is DVKVTQSSRYLVKRTGEKVFLECVQDMDHENMFWYRQDPGLGLRLIYFSYDVKMKEKGDIPEGYSVSREKKERFSLILESASTNQTSMYLCASSFWGTGEPYEQYFGPGTRLTVT.

The chain employs TRBV6-5 and TRBJ2-5; 7 bases align to TRBD2. J was trimmed by 10 bases and V by 5 bases; bases with no gene match: 13. Germline CDR1 reads MNHEY; CDR2 reads SVGAGI. The CDR3 totals 14 residues. The CDR3 coding sequence is TGTGCCAGCAGTACCCTCAGGGTCGGGGGGAGCCAGTACTTC. Protein product: CASSTLRVGGSQYF.